Presented here are 15 T cell receptor beta chains from one specimen sequenced in a study of cytomegalovirus exposure and HLA in healthy donors. Amplification used 60 Vbeta primers and 13 Jbeta primers. Sequencing used immunoSEQ multiplex PCR; TCRdb keeps in-frame clones, though not all of them. The sample shows 90,000 to 120,000 clones, 65% to 80% of them seen only once. The source material was PBMCs. The receptors here all came from a woman in her thirties or forties in good health and CMV-seronegative.

This chain joins TRBV7-8 and TRBJ1-1, with no clear D. The germline gives CDR1 SGHVS, CDR2 FQNEAQ. This CDR3 comprises 13 residues. Trimming took off 5 bases at V and 1 base at J, with 8 bases between the two ends. Written as DNA, the CDR3 is TGTGCCAGCAGCCAGGTCAGGAACACTGAAGCTTTCTTT. Translated: CASSQVRNTEAFF.

The chain is built from TRBV29-1 and TRBJ2-7; 8 nucleotides match TRBD1. The V gene end was trimmed by 2 bases and the J gene end by 3 bases; junction bases not matched to a gene: 9. The CDR3 sequence is 15 residues long. Per germline, CDR1 SQVTM and CDR2 ANQGSEA. The CDR3 DNA sequence: TGCAGCGTTGAATCTGGGCAGGGGGCTTTCTACGAGCAGTACTTC. As protein: CSVESGQGAFYEQYF.

This chain uses TRBV10-3 with TRBJ2-1; maybe TRBD1 (5 bases). Trimming stripped 2 bases from V and 12 bases from J, with 8 bases between. The CDR3 sequence is 11 residues long. Germline V gene sequence: CDR1 ENHRY, CDR2 SYGVKD. CDR3 region: CAISEQGGQFF. As DNA, the CDR3 is TGTGCCATCAGTGAGCAGGGTGGGCAGTTCTTC.

This rearrangement joins TRBV5-6 to TRBJ2-3; D remains unclear. CDR3 length equals 14 residues. V lost 0 bases and J 0 bases, leaving 5 bases between the germline ends. Looked up from germline, CDR1 is SGHDT and CDR2 is YYEEEE. The DNA of the CDR3 is TGTGCCAGCAGCTTGGCCACTAGCACAGATACGCAGTATTTT. Translated, it gives CASSLATSTDTQYF.

The chain is built from TRBV6-5 and TRBJ1-1, with a tentative D call TRBD1 (5 bases). Germline loops: CDR1 MNHEY, CDR2 SVGAGI. The V end was cut by 5 bases, the J end by 11 bases, with 18 bases between. The CDR3 has 13 amino acids. CDR3 amino acids: CASSLPGGREAFF. DNA of the CDR3: TGTGCCAGCAGTCTCCCGGGGGGACGGGAGGCTTTCTTT.

Only one count was recorded for this clone. Compared with germline, one end of the junction differs, possibly owing to a read error. This chain links TRBV11-2 with TRBJ2-5; TRBD2 agrees at 13 bases. The V gene's germline CDR1 is SGHAT and CDR2 FQNNGV. The CDR3 is made up of 16 amino acids. The CDR3 bases are TGTGCCAGCAGCCCCGGGACTAGCGGGGTCCAAGAGACCCATTACTTC. This translates into CASSPGTSGVQETHYF.

This rearrangement joins TRBV5-4 to TRBJ2-7, with a possible D match to TRBD1 (5 bases). The germline V gene has CDR1 SGHNT and CDR2 YYREEE (reference sequence). The CDR3 spans 14 residues. Trimming stripped 4 bases from V and 0 bases from J, with 11 bases between. For the CDR3, the DNA is TGTGCCAGCAGCGGTTCGACAGCCTCCTACGAGCAGTACTTC. This gives the protein CASSGSTASYEQYF. Using reference TRBV5-4 and TRBJ2-7 for the parts outside the CDR3, the full variable domain is ETGVTQSPTHLIKTRGQQVTLRCSSQSGHNTVSWYQQALGQGPQFIFQYYREEENGRGNFPPRFSGLQFPNYSSELNVNALELDDSALYLCASSGSTASYEQYFGPGTRLTVT.

CDR3 amino acids: CASSLSSGGLETQYF. As DNA, the CDR3 is TGTGCCAGCAGCTTAAGTAGCGGGGGGTTGGAGACCCAGTACTTC. J is TRBJ2-5 and V is TRBV11-2; 10 bases are shared with TRBD2. The junction had 5 bases not matched to a gene; V was cut back by 2 bases and J by 5 bases. This CDR3 is 15 amino acids long. CDR1 is SGHAT, CDR2 FQNNGV, per germline.

A single count supports this clone. Here the CDR3 DNA reads TGTGCCAGCAGCGTAGGGCAGGGAGGCAATGAGCAGTTCTTC. Translated: CASSVGQGGNEQFF. V gene TRBV9 combines with J gene TRBJ2-1; TRBD2 is a possible D gene (6 bases). Germline assignment: CDR1 SGDLS and CDR2 YYNGEE. The V and J ends lost 0 bases and 6 bases respectively, with 10 bases between them. This CDR3 has 14 amino acids.

The CDR3 protein is CSVVGLAGGNEQFF. Here the CDR3 DNA reads TGCAGCGTTGTCGGCCTAGCGGGTGGAAATGAGCAGTTCTTC. This chain uses TRBV29-1 with TRBJ2-1, with 8 bases lining up with TRBD2. CDR3 length: 14 amino acids. The germline V gene encodes CDR1 SQVTM and CDR2 ANQGSEA. V dropped 4 bases and J dropped 7; count of bases not matched to a gene: 9.

This clone was recorded once. In DNA form, the CDR3 reads TGTGCCAGCAGTCAGACTCAGGGTAGGGGTAATGAAAAACTGTTTTTT. Protein sequence: CASSQTQGRGNEKLFF. The gene calls are TRBV28 and TRBJ1-4; possible D gene TRBD1, 5 bases. Trimming left V 5 bases short and J 4 bases short, with 17 bases between. In germline, CDR1 is MDHEN, CDR2 SYDVKM. The CDR3 extends over 16 amino acids.

This rearrangement joins TRBV6-1 to TRBJ1-2; D possibly corresponds to TRBD1 (6 bases). The germline V gene has CDR1 MNHNS and CDR2 SASEGT. V was shortened by 11 bases and J by 8 bases, with 18 bases between the two germline ends. CDR3 length equals 12 residues. DNA for the CDR3: TGTGCCGCGGACAGCGTAGGGTACGGCTACACCTTC. Translated, it gives CAADSVGYGYTF.

The V and J genes are TRBV19 and TRBJ1-5; the D is unclear. Germline loops: CDR1 LNHDA, CDR2 SQIVND (reference sequence). The CDR3 spans 14 residues. With 7 bases removed from V and 6 bases from J, the gap between germline ends came to 16 bases. CDR3 DNA sequence: TGTGCCAGTACCCAACGTGAGGGCAGTCAGCCCCAGCATTTT. Translating gives CASTQREGSQPQHF. Supplemented by reference TRBV19 and TRBJ1-5, the full variable domain reads DGGITQSPKYLFRKEGQNVTLSCEQNLNHDAMYWYRQDPGQGLRLIYYSQIVNDFQKGDIAEGYSVSREKKESFPLTVTSAQKNPTAFYLCASTQREGSQPQHFGDGTRLSIL.

This chain links TRBV27 with TRBJ2-3; no clear D. The length of the CDR3 is 14 residues. Germline V gene data show CDR1 as MNHEY and CDR2 as SMNVEV (reference sequence). V was pared by 3 bases and J by 5 bases, with 12 bases between. The CDR3 nucleotides are TGTGCCAGCAGTTTGCGTACTCGCGGAGATACGCAGTATTTT. This codes for CASSLRTRGDTQYF.

The rearrangement links TRBV28 to TRBJ2-1, with TRBD2 matching 7 bases. This CDR3 contains 15 residues. Germline CDR1 is MDHEN and CDR2 is SYDVKM. V lost 2 bases, J lost 9 bases, and 10 bases stayed unmatched. The CDR3: CASSLGGLAVGEQFF. The CDR3 DNA is TGTGCCAGCAGTTTAGGAGGTCTAGCGGTGGGTGAGCAGTTCTTC.